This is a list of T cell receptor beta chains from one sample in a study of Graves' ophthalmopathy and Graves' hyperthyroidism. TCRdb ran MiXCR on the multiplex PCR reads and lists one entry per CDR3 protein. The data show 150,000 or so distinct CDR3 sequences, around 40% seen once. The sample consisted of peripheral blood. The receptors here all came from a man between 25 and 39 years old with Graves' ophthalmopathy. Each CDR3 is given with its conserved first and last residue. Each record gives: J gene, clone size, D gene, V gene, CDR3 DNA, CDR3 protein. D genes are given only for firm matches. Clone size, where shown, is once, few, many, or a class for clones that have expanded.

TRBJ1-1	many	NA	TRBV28	TGTGCCAGCAGTTTACAGGGTAACACTGAAGCTTTCTTT	CASSLQGNTEAFF
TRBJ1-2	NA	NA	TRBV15	TGTGCCACCAGCAGAGATCAATCCCCCACAGGCTATGGCTACACCTTC	CATSRDQSPTGYGYTF
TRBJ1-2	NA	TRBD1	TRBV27	TGTGCCAGCAGCCCTACACCCCGGACAGGGGATGGCTACACCTTC	CASSPTPRTGDGYTF
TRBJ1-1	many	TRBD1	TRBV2	TGTGCCAGCAGTGAGGGGGACAGAGCTTTCTTT	CASSEGDRAFF
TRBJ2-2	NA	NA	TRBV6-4	TGTGCCAGCAGTGACAGACCCGATGCCGGGGAGCTGTTTTTT	CASSDRPDAGELFF
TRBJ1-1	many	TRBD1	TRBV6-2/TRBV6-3	TGTGCCAGCAGTTTCCGGACAGGGGTGAACACTGAAGCTTTCTTT	CASSFRTGVNTEAFF
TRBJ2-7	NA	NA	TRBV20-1	TGCAGTGCTAGAGGGATACACTACGAGCAGTACTTC	CSARGIHYEQYF
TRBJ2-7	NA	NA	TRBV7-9	TGTGCCAGCAGCTCGACAGACAGGCTGGACGAGCAGTACTTC	CASSSTDRLDEQYF
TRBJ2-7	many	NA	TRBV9	TGTGCCAGCAGCCCGGGCCAAGCCCCCTACGAGCAGTACTTC	CASSPGQAPYEQYF
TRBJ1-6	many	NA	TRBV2	TGTGCCAGCAGTGCAGAGGCTCCCATTAATTCACCCCTCCACTTT	CASSAEAPINSPLHF
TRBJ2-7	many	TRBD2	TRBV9	TGTGCCAGCAGCGATAGCGGGAGTGACTCCTACGAGCAGTACTTC	CASSDSGSDSYEQYF
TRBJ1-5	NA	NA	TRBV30	TGTGCCTGGAGCATAGACAGAGATCAGCCCCAGCATTTT	CAWSIDRDQPQHF
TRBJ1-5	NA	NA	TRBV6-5	TGTGCCAGCAGTTACAACTCCAATGACAGTGGCAATCAGCCCCAGCATTTT	CASSYNSNDSGNQPQHF
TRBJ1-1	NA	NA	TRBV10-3	TGTGCCATCAGTCGGGCAGGGCACACTGAAGCTTTCTTT	CAISRAGHTEAFF
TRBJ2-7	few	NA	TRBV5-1	TGCGCCAGCAGCAGGGGAGTAAATTACGAGCAGTACTTC	CASSRGVNYEQYF
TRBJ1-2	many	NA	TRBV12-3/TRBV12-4	TGTGCCAGCAGTTTGAGGGGGGCTTGGGGCTACACCTTC	CASSLRGAWGYTF
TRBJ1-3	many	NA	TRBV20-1	TGCAGTGCTAGAGGGGGCGCTGGAAACACCATATATTTT	CSARGGAGNTIYF
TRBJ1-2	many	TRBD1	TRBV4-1	TGCGCCAGCAGCCCGGACAGGGGTACCTCCTATGGCTACACCTTC	CASSPDRGTSYGYTF
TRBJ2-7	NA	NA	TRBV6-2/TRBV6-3	TGTGCCAGCAGTTACGAGCCTCGACAGTCCGAGCAGTACTTC	CASSYEPRQSEQYF
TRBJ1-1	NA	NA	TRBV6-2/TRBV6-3	TGTGCCAGCAGTAACCGGGACCCCGGTGAAGCTTTCTTT	CASSNRDPGEAFF
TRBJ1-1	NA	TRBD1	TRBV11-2	TGTGCCAGCAGCCGAGTGGAACTACAGGGGGCGAGGACTGAAGCTTTCTTT	CASSRVELQGARTEAFF
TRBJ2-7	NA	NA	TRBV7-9	TGTGCCAGCAGCTTAGGTATGGAGAGGGAGCAGTACTTC	CASSLGMEREQYF
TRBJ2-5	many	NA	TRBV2	TGTGCCAGCAGTGGAGGTGGGGTACAAGAGACCCAGTACTTC	CASSGGGVQETQYF
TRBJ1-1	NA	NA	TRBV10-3	TGTGCCATCAGTGATGAGAGACGGGGCACTGAAGCTTTCTTT	CAISDERRGTEAFF
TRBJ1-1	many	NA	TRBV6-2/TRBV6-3	TGTGCCAGCAGTTACTCCTATAGATCCACAATCTTGGCGAACACTGAAGCTTTCTTT	CASSYSYRSTILANTEAFF